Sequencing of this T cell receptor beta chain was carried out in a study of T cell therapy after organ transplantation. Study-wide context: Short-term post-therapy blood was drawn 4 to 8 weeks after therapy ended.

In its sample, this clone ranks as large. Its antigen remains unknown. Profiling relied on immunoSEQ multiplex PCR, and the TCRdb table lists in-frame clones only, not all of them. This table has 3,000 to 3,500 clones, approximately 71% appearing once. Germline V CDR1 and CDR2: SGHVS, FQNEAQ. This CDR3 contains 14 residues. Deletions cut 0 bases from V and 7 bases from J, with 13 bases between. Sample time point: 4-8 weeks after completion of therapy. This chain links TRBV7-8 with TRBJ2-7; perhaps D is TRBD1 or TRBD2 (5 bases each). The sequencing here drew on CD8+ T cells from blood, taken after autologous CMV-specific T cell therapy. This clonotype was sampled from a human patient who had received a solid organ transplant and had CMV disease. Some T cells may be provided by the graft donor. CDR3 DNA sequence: TGTGCCAGCAGCTTAGCGAATGAGGGGTGGGAGCAGTACGTC. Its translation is CASSLANEGWEQYV.